The T cell receptor (beta chain) described here comes from a study of blood T cell repertoires in COVID-19. As for the study in general: From T cells, B-cell-depleted T cells, or PBMCs came the material, which was cDNA or gDNA.

Produced via immunoSEQ multiplex PCR; TCRdb's table is partial and in-frame only. The repertoire holds 150,000 to 200,000 clones, around 74% seen once, with around 2.8% in the top ten. V gave up 0 bases and J gave up 5 bases; unmatched junction bases: 3. Germline V gene sequence: CDR1 SEHNR, CDR2 FQNEAQ (reference sequence). The CDR3 has 14 amino acids. This clonotype originated in a man between 65 and 85 years old with acute or convalescent COVID-19. The sequenced sample was peripheral blood. The V and J genes are TRBV7-9 and TRBJ1-2, with 7 positions matching TRBD1. The CDR3 sequence: CASSLAGTVYGYTF. CDR3 nucleotide sequence: TGTGCCAGCAGCTTAGCCGGGACAGTTTATGGCTACACCTTC.